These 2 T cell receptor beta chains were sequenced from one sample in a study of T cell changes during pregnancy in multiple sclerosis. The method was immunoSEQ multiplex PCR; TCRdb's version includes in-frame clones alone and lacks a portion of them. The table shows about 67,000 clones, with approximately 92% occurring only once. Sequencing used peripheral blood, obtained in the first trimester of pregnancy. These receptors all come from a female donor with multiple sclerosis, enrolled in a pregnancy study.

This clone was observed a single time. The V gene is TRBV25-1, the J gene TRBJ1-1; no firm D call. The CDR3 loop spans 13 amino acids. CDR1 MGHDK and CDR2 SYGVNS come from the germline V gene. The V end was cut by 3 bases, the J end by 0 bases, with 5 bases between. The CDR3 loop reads CASSDPLNTEAFF. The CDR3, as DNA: TGTGCCAGCAGTGACCCTCTGAACACTGAAGCTTTCTTT.

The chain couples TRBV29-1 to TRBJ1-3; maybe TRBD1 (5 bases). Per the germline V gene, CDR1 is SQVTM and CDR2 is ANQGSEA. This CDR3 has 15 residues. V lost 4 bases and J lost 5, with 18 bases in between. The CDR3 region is CSVVERQGLRNTIYF. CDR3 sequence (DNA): TGCAGCGTTGTGGAGAGGCAGGGCCTACGAAACACCATATATTTT.